This T cell receptor (beta chain) appears in the sequencing data of a study of blood T cell repertoires in COVID-19. For the study at large: Spain, Italy and the United States supplied samples that represented acute and convalescent COVID-19. T cells, B-cell-depleted T cells, or PBMCs provided the cDNA or gDNA that served as material.

Trimming took 8 bases from V and 5 from J, leaving 16 bases between them. The length of the CDR3 is 15 residues. Per germline, CDR1 MNHNY and CDR2 SVGAGI (reference sequence). Authors' methods: Reference gene primer amplification gave estimated nucleated cell counts. Generated by immunoSEQ multiplex PCR, the TCRdb table keeps only in-frame clones and is missing some. From that table come the V and J calls and clone size; the DNA was used to work out D and trimming. The sample includes approximately 200,000 clones, 80% to 90% of them seen just once. Individuals drawn from 24 US areas were roughly 18 to 89 years old.

Input material: PBMCs or T cells enriched from blood (not recorded which). The receptor comes from a woman in her 30s who had been exposed to COVID-19. V gene TRBV6-6 combines with J gene TRBJ1-6; TRBD1 is a possible D gene (6 bases). CDR3 in amino acids: CASYPGQGNNSPLHF. Written as DNA, the CDR3 is TGTGCCAGCTACCCCGGCCAGGGGAATAATTCACCCCTCCACTTT.